Sequencing of this T cell receptor (beta chain) was carried out in a study of blood T cell repertoires in COVID-19. Turning to the study itself: Both acute and convalescent COVID-19 samples were obtained from the United States, Italy and Spain.

Libraries were prepared by immunoSEQ multiplex PCR; TCRdb keeps only in-frame clonotypes and omits some of them. In the table there are about 130,000 clones, roughly 80% of which are singletons. This CDR3 region has 14 residues. Germline-derived CDR1 and CDR2 are LNHDA and SQIVND (reference sequence). Trimming cost V 8 bases and J 3 bases; bases outside gene matches: 7. Sequenced input: peripheral blood. J is TRBJ2-1 and V is TRBV19; 7 bases fit TRBD2. This TCR was recovered from a woman older than 75 with acute or convalescent COVID-19. CDR3 in DNA: TGTGCCAGTCGAGCAGGACTAGTCTACAATGAGCAGTTCTTC. It is translated as CASRAGLVYNEQFF.